This paragraph reports one TCR beta chain. The sample belongs to a study of cytomegalovirus exposure and HLA in healthy donors. 60 Vbeta and 13 Jbeta primers were used in PCR. Profiling relied on immunoSEQ multiplex PCR, and the TCRdb table lists in-frame clones only, not all of them. Here the sample spans about 140,000 clones, 55% to 80% being singletons. This sequence was found in a middle-aged woman in good health and CMV-seronegative. The sample consisted of PBMCs.

CDR3 nucleotide sequence: TGTGCCAGCAGCAGAGGGTCGGGGTTTGTGGAGACCCAGTACTTC. It codes for CASSRGSGFVETQYF. This chain links TRBV4-2 with TRBJ2-5, with D possibly being TRBD2 (5 bases). Trimming removed 5 bases from V and 5 bases from J, with 18 bases in between. This CDR3 has 15 residues. The germline gives CDR1 LGHNA, CDR2 YNFKEQ.